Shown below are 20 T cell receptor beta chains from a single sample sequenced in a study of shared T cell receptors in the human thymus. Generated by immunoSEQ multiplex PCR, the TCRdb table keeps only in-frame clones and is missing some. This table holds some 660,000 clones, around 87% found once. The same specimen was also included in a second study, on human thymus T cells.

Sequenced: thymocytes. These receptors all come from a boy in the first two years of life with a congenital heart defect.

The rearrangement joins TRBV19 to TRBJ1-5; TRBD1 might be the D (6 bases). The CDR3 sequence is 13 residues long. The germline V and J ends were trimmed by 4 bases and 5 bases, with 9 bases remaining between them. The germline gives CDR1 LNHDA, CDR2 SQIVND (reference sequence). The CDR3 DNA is TGTGCCAGTAGTACACAGGGTCATCAGCCCCAGCATTTT. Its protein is CASSTQGHQPQHF.

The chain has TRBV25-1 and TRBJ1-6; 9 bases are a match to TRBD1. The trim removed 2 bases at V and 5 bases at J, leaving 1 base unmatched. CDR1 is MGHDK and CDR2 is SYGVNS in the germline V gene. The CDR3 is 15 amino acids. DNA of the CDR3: TGTGCCAGCAGTGAACGGGACAGGGATAATTCACCCCTCCACTTT. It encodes CASSERDRDNSPLHF.

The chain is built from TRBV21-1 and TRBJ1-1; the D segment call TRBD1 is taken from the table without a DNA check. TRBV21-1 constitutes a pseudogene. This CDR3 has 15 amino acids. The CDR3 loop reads CASSKGQGLGAEAFF. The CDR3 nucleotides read TGTGCCAGCAGCAAGGGACAGGGTTTAGGCGCTGAAGCTTTCTTT.

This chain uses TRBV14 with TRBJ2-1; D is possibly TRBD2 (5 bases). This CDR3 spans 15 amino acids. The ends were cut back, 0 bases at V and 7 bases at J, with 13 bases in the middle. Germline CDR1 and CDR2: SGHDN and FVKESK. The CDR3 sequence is CASSQEGSPPNEQFF. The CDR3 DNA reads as TGTGCCAGCAGCCAAGAAGGGAGCCCACCGAATGAGCAGTTCTTC.

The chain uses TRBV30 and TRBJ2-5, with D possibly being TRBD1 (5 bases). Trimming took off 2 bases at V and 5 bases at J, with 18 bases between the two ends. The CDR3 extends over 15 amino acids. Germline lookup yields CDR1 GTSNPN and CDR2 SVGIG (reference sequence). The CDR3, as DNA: TGTGCCTGGAGTCCCCGCAGGGTGGGTGGGGAGACCCAGTACTTC. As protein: CAWSPRRVGGETQYF. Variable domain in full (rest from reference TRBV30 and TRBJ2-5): SQTIHQWPATLVQPVGSPLSLECTVEGTSNPNLYWYRQAAGRGLQLLFYSVGIGQISSEVPQNLSASRPQDRQFILSSKKLLLSDSGFYLCAWSPRRVGGETQYFGPGTRLLVL.

The CDR3 DNA reads TGCGCCAGCAGCCAAGATGAGTTGCTTTACAATGAGCAGTTCTTC. Translating gives CASSQDELLYNEQFF. The V call is TRBV4-3, the J call TRBJ2-1; D unresolved. Germline-derived CDR1 and CDR2 are LGHNA and YSLEER. The CDR3 contains 15 residues. V dropped 0 bases and J dropped 4 bases, with 10 bases sitting between them.

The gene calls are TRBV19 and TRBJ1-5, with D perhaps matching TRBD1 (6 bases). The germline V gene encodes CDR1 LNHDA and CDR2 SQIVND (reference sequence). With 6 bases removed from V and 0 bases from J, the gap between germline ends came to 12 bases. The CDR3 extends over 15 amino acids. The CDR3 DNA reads TGTGCCAGTAGGACAGGACGGTCTAGCAATCAGCCCCAGCATTTT. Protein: CASRTGRSSNQPQHF.

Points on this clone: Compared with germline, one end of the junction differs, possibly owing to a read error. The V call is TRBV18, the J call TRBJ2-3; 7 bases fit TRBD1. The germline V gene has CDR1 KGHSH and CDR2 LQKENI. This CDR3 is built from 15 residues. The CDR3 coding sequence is TGTGCCAGCTCATCACCCGACAGGGCCACAGATACGCAGTATTTT. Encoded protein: CASSSPDRATDTQYF.

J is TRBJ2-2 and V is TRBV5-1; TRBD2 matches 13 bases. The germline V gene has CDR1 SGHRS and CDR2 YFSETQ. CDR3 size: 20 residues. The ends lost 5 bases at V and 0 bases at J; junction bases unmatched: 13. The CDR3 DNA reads TGCGCCAGCAGACTGTTGAACTCCGGGACTAGCGGGGCGAACACCGGGGAGCTGTTTTTT. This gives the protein CASRLLNSGTSGANTGELFF.

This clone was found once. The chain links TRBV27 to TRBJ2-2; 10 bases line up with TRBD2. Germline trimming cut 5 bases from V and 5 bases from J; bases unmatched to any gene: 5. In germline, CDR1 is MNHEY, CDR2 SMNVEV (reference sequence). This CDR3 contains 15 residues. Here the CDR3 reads CASSQPSGSTGELFF. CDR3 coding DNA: TGTGCCAGCAGTCAACCTAGCGGGAGTACCGGGGAGCTGTTTTTT.

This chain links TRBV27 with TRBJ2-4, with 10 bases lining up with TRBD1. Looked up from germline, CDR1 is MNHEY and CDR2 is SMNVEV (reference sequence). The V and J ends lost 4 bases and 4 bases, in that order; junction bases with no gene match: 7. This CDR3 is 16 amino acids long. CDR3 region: CASSWGTGDSKNIQYF. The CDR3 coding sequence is TGTGCCAGCAGTTGGGGGACAGGGGACAGTAAAAACATTCAGTACTTC.

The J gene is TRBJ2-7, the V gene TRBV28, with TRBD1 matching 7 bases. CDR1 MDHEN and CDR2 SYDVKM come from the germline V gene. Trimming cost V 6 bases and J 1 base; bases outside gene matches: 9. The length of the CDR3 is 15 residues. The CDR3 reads CASSTYRGRSYEQYF. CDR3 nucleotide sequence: TGTGCCAGCAGCACGTACAGGGGTCGATCCTACGAGCAGTACTTC.

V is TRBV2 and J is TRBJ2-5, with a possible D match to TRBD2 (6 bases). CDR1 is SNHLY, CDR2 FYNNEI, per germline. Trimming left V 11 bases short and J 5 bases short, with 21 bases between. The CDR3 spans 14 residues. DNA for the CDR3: TGTGCCTGGTTTGCGGGGCCTTCGGGGGAGACCCAGTACTTC. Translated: CAWFAGPSGETQYF.

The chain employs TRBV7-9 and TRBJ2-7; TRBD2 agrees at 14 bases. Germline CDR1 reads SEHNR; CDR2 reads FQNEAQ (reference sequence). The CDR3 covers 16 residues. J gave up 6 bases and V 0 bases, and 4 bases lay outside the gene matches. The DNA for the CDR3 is TGTGCCAGCAGCTTAGCACCGACTAGCGGGAGGGGCGAGCAGTACTTC. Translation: CASSLAPTSGRGEQYF.

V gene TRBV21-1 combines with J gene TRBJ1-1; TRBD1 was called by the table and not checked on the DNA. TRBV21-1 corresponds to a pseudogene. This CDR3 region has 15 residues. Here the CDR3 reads CASSNTRGLNTEAFF. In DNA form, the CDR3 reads TGTGCCAGCAGCAATACAAGGGGCCTTAACACTGAAGCTTTCTTT.

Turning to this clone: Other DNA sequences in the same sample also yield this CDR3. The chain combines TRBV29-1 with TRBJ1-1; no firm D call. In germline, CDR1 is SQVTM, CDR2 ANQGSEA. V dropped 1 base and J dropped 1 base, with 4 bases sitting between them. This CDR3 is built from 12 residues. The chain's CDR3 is CSVEGQNTEAFF. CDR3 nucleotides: TGCAGCGTTGAAGGGCAGAACACTGAAGCTTTCTTT.

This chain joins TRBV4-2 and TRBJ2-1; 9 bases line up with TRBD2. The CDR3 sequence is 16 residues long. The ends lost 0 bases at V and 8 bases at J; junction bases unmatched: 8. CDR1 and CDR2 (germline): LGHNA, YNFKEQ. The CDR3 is CASSQDLAGGPHEQFF. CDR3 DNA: TGTGCCAGCAGCCAAGATCTGGCGGGGGGGCCACATGAGCAGTTCTTC.

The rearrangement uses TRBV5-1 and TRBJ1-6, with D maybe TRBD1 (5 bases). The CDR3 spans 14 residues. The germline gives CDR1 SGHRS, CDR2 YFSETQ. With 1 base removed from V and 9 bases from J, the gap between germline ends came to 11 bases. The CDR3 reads CASSLRQGSSPLHF. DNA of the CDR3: TGCGCCAGCAGCTTGAGGCAGGGTAGTTCACCCCTCCACTTT.

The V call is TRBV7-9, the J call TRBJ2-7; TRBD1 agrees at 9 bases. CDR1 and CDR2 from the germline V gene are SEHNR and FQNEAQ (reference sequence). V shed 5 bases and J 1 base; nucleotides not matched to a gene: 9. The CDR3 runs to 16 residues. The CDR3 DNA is TGTGCCAGCAGCGGCCGGGACAGGGATCTATCCTACGAGCAGTACTTC. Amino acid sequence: CASSGRDRDLSYEQYF.

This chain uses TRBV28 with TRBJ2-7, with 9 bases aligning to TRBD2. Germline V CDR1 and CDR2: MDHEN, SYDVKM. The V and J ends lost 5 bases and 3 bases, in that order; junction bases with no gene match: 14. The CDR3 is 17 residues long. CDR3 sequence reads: CASSPWREGPEFYEQYF. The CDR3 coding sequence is TGTGCCAGCAGTCCTTGGCGGGAGGGCCCTGAATTCTACGAGCAGTACTTC.